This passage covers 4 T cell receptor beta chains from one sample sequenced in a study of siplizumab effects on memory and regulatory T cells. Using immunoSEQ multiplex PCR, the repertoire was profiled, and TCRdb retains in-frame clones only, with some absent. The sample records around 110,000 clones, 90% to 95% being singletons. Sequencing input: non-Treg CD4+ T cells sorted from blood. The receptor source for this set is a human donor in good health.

CDR3 nucleotide sequence: TGTGCCAGCAGGCCTGGTTTAAGTTCACCCCTCCACTTT. Amino acid sequence: CASRPGLSSPLHF. This sequence joins TRBV2 and TRBJ1-6, with D unclear. The CDR3 runs 13 residues. V was pared by 6 bases and J by 9 bases, with 12 bases between. CDR1 is SNHLY, CDR2 FYNNEI, per germline.

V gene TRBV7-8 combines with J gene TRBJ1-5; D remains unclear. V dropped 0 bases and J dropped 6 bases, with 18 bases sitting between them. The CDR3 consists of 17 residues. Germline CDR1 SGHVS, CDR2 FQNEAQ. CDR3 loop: CASSLARVSLVTQPQHF. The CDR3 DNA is TGTGCCAGCAGCTTAGCGAGGGTCAGCTTGGTGACTCAGCCCCAGCATTTT.

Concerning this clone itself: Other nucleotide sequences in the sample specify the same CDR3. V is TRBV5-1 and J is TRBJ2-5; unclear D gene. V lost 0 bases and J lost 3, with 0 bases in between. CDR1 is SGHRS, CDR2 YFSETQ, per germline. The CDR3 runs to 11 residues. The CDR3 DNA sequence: TGCGCCAGCAGCTTGGAAGAGACCCAGTACTTC. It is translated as CASSLEETQYF.

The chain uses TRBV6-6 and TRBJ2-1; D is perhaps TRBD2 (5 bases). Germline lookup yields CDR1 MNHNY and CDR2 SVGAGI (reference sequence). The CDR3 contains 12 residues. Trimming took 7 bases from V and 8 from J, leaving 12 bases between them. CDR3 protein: CASNDYAYEQFF. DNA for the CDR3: TGTGCCAGCAATGACTACGCATATGAGCAGTTCTTC.